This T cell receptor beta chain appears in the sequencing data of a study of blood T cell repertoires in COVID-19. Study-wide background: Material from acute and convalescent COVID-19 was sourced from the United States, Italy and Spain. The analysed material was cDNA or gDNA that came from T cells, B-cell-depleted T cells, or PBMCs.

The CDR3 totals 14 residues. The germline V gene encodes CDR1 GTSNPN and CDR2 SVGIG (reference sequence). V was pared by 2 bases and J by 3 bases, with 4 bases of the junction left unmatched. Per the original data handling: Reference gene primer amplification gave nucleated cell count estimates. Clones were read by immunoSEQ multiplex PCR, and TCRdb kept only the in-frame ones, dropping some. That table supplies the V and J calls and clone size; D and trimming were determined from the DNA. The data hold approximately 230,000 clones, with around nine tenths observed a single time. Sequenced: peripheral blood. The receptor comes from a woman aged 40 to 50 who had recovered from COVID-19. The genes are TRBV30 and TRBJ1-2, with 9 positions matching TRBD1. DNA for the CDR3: TGTGCCTGGAGTCGGGGACAGGGTTACTATGGCTACACCTTC. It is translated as CAWSRGQGYYGYTF.